This paragraph covers one T cell receptor beta chain sequence. What it binds is not known. Primers used in a second PCR of about 7 to 12 cycles were a sample-barcoded 5' primer and a J-beta primer mix. TCRdb recomputed calls from the 5' RACE reads with MiXCR, one row per CDR3 protein. This sample has around 1.7 million distinct CDR3 sequences, with roughly 27% found just once. V gave up 4 bases and J gave up 1 base, with 12 bases separating them. The germline V gene has CDR1 PRHDT and CDR2 FYEKMQ (reference sequence). The CDR3 has 15 amino acids. Every sample gave at least 5 micrograms of total RNA when it was extracted. This specimen comes from a study of blood T cells in healthy people across ages. Broader study findings: Expanded clonotype shifts may have been confounded, as the donors had an unknown CMV status. Strong correlation existed between TCR beta diversity and naive T cell percentage. PBMCs went unsorted, and a conclusive naive versus antigen-experienced comparison was therefore prevented.

The chain uses TRBV13 and TRBJ2-3; the D gene is possibly TRBD2 (6 bases). Input material: blood. The sequence was obtained from a young woman in good health. This chain's CDR3 is CASSSTSIRTDTQYF. CDR3 nucleotides: TGTGCCAGCAGCTCTACTAGCATTCGCACAGATACGCAGTATTTT. The full variable domain, completed using reference TRBV13 and TRBJ2-3, is AAGVIQSPRHLIKEKRETATLKCYPIPRHDTVYWYQQGPGQDPQFLISFYEKMQSDKGSIPDRFSAQQFSDYHSELNMSSLELGDSALYFCASSSTSIRTDTQYFGPGTRLTVL.